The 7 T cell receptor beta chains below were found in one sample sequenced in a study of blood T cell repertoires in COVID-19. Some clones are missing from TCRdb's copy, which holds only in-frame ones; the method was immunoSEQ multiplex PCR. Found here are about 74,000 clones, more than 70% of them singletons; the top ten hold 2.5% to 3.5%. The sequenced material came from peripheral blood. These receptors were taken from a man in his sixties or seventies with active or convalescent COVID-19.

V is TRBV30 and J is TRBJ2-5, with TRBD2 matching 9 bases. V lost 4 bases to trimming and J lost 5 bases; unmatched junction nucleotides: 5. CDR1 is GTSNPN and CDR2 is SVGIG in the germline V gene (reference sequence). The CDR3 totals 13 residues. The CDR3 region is CAWKAGGWETQYF. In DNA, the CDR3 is TGTGCCTGGAAGGCGGGAGGGTGGGAGACCCAGTACTTC.

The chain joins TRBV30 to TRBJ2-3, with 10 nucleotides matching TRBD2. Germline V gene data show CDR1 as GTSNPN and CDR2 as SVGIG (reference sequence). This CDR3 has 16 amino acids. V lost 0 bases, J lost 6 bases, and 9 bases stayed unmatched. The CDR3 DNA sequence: TGTGCCTGGAGTGTATTCGGGCTAGCGGGAGCTGATACGCAGTATTTT. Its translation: CAWSVFGLAGADTQYF.

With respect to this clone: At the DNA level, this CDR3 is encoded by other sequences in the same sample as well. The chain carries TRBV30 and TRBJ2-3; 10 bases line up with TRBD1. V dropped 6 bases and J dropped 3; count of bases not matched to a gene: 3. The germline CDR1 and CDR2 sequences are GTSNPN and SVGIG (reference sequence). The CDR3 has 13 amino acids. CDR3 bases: TGTGCCTGTCGGGACAGGGGAACAGATACGCAGTATTTT. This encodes CACRDRGTDTQYF.

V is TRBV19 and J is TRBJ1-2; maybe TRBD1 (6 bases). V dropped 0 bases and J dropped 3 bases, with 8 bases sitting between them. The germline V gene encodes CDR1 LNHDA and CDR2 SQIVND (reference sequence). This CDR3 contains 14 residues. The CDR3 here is CASSIDNRDYGYTF. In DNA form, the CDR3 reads TGTGCCAGTAGTATAGACAACAGGGACTATGGCTACACCTTC.

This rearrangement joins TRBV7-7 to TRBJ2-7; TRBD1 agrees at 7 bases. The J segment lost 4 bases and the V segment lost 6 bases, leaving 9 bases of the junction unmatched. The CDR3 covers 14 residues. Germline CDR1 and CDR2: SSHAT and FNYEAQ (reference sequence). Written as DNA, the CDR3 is TGTGCCAGCAGTCGTTCGGACAGGTCTTACGAGCAGTACTTC. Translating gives CASSRSDRSYEQYF.

The CDR3 region is CSSETGYLEKLFF. CDR3 nucleotides: TGCAGCTCCGAGACAGGGTATTTAGAAAAACTGTTTTTT. The chain uses TRBV29-1 and TRBJ1-4, with 7 bases fitting TRBD1. The CDR3 consists of 13 residues. The trim removed 8 bases at V and 8 bases at J, leaving 11 bases unmatched. Germline V gene data show CDR1 as SQVTM and CDR2 as ANQGSEA.

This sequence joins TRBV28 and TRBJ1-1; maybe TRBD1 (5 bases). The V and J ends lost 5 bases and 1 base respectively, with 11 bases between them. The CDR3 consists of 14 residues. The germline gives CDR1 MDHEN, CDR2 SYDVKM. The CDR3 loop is CASSPPTGNTEAFF. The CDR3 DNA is TGTGCCAGCAGTCCCCCTACAGGGAACACTGAAGCTTTCTTT.